This T cell receptor beta chain was captured in a study of neurological immune-mediated disorders. Germline V gene data show CDR1 as DFQATT and CDR2 as SNEGSKA (reference sequence). V lost 4 bases, J lost 1 base, and 11 bases stayed unmatched. The CDR3 contains 16 residues. Each CDR3 protein gets one entry after TCRdb re-called the 5' RACE reads with MiXCR. The data show roughly 60,000 distinct CDR3 sequences, around 9.7% seen once. This sample's time point: longitudinal time-point 2. The group of healthy controls was made up of people who were blood bank volunteers in Maryland, USA. This clonotype was found many times.

This clonotype was obtained from a man aged 25 to 45 in good health. Sequencing used PBMCs. The gene calls are TRBV20-1 and TRBJ2-5, with 8 bases aligning to TRBD1. Written as DNA, the CDR3 is TGCAGTGCTAAAAGTCCCCGGACAGGGCGCCAAGAGACCCAGTACTTC. Protein: CSAKSPRTGRQETQYF.